The next 12 T cell receptor beta chains were all read from a single sample in a study of T-cell reconstitution after alpha-beta-depleted transplantation in children. Library preparation (for TCRbeta) was performed with unique molecular identifiers. TCRdb re-analysed the PCR reads in MiXCR, keeping a single row per CDR3 protein. Here the sample spans around 480,000 distinct CDR3 sequences, 32% being singletons. The sequences come from PBMCs from the stem cell graft donor, collected from the stem cell graft. The source is a human donor who donated a stem cell graft to a child with aplastic anemia.

The table lists this clonotype with a few counts. This rearrangement joins TRBV27 to TRBJ1-1; unclear D gene. The CDR3 length is 13 residues. Trimming removed 2 bases from V and 4 bases from J, with 8 bases in between. The germline V gene encodes CDR1 MNHEY and CDR2 SMNVEV (reference sequence). In DNA, the CDR3 is TGTGCCAGCAGTTTAAGCAAATTCACTGAAGCTTTCTTT. Its protein product is CASSLSKFTEAFF.

In its sample, this clonotype was seen a few times. The chain couples TRBV29-1 to TRBJ2-3; 8 bases align to TRBD2. Germline-derived CDR1 and CDR2 are SQVTM and ANQGSEA. J was trimmed by 3 bases and V by 5 bases; bases with no gene match: 7. CDR3 length: 14 residues. CDR3 sequence reads: CSVRTSLGTDTQYF. The CDR3 DNA reads TGCAGCGTTCGGACTAGCCTAGGAACAGATACGCAGTATTTT.

This clonotype appeared a few times. The V call is TRBV18, the J call TRBJ2-7; the D is unclear. Germline V CDR1 and CDR2: KGHSH, LQKENI. The CDR3 sequence is 14 residues long. Trimming pared 1 base from V and 1 base from J, leaving 8 bases between. The CDR3 reads CASSPQSDSYEQYF. In DNA form, the CDR3 reads TGTGCCAGCTCACCACAATCGGATTCCTACGAGCAGTACTTC.

The table lists this clonotype with a few counts. J is TRBJ2-6 and V is TRBV6-5; no definite D call. The germline gives CDR1 MNHEY, CDR2 SVGAGI. The length of the CDR3 is 16 residues. The V end lost 0 bases, the J end lost 5 bases, and 11 bases lay between the germline ends. CDR3 nucleotide sequence: TGTGCCAGCAGTTACTCGGGCGGTAGTAGGGCCAACGTCCTGACTTTC. Translated: CASSYSGGSRANVLTF.

This clonotype was recorded a few times. CDR3 sequence (DNA): TGTGCCAGCAGCTTAAAGGGGGCCTACGAGCAGTACGTC. It translates to CASSLKGAYEQYV. J is TRBJ2-7 and V is TRBV7-9, with D possibly being TRBD1 (6 bases). This CDR3 is built from 13 residues. Trimming left V 2 bases short and J 2 bases short, with 7 bases between. The germline CDR1 and CDR2 sequences are SEHNR and FQNEAQ (reference sequence).

This clonotype came up a few times. The gene calls are TRBV6-5 and TRBJ1-1; D unresolved. This CDR3 contains 15 residues. V was pared by 2 bases and J by 4 bases, with 14 bases between. Germline CDR1 is MNHEY and CDR2 is SVGAGI. The CDR3 reads CASSYNQRVGTEAFF. CDR3 nucleotide sequence: TGTGCCAGCAGTTACAACCAGCGGGTGGGCACTGAAGCTTTCTTT.

The chain recombines TRBV7-2 with TRBJ1-5; possibly TRBD1 for D (6 bases). Germline values: CDR1 SGHTA, CDR2 FQGNSA. There are 15 residues in the CDR3. V gave up 1 base and J gave up 4 bases, with 11 bases separating them. The CDR3 loop reads CASSLGDRRNQPQHF. As DNA, the CDR3 is TGTGCCAGCAGCTTAGGTGACAGGAGAAATCAGCCCCAGCATTTT.

The chain employs TRBV7-9 and TRBJ1-2, with D hard to call. This CDR3 contains 13 residues. The V gene's germline CDR1 is SEHNR and CDR2 FQNEAQ (reference sequence). The V end lost 1 base, the J end lost 6 bases, and 9 bases lay between the germline ends. Here the CDR3 DNA reads TGTGCCAGCAGCTTAGTAGATCGAGATGGCTACACCTTC. Amino acids: CASSLVDRDGYTF.

V and J are TRBV6-5 and TRBJ1-1, with 7 bases aligning to TRBD1. The length of the CDR3 is 15 residues. With V trimmed by 0 bases and J by 3 bases, 4 bases remained unmatched. Germline V gene data show CDR1 as MNHEY and CDR2 as SVGAGI. Here the CDR3 DNA reads TGTGCCAGCAGTTACTCTGACAGGGCTCACACTGAAGCTTTCTTT. Its translation: CASSYSDRAHTEAFF.

This clonotype has a handful of counts. The chain recombines TRBV4-1 with TRBJ2-1, with D hard to call. V dropped 0 bases and J dropped 7 bases, with 4 bases sitting between them. The germline CDR1 and CDR2 sequences are MGHRA and YSYEKL. This CDR3 has 12 amino acids. The DNA of the CDR3 is TGCGCCAGCAGCCAAGAAGTGAATGAGCAGTTCTTC. The encoded protein is CASSQEVNEQFF.

This clonotype was seen only a few times. J is TRBJ2-5 and V is TRBV24-1; D might be TRBD2 (5 bases). The CDR3 spans 13 residues. Trimming left V 6 bases short and J 3 bases short, with 10 bases between. The V gene's germline CDR1 is KGHDR and CDR2 SFDVKD. CDR3 sequence: CATSNLEEETQYF. Here the CDR3 DNA reads TGTGCCACCAGTAACTTGGAGGAAGAGACCCAGTACTTC.

This clonotype was found a few times. The V gene is TRBV29-1, the J gene TRBJ1-4, with D perhaps TRBD1 (5 bases). The CDR3 totals 12 residues. The V end was cut by 6 bases, the J end by 7 bases, with 12 bases between. Germline CDR1 SQVTM, CDR2 ANQGSEA. The CDR3 region has the DNA TGCAGCGTCGGGGCCGGCGGTGAAAAACTGTTTTTT. It translates to CSVGAGGEKLFF. Full variable domain (remainder filled in from reference TRBV29-1 and TRBJ1-4): SAVISQKPSRDICQRGTSLTIQCQVDSQVTMMFWYRQQPGQSLTLIATANQGSEATYESGFVIDKFPISRPNLTFSTLTVSNMSPEDSSIYLCSVGAGGEKLFFGSGTQLSVL.